This paragraph reports one TCR beta chain. Its cognate antigen has yet to be identified. The input lacks base qualities; no much larger clone sits a single base away. A cohort of roughly 30 patients with locally advanced or metastatic urothelial carcinoma, treated at Memorial Sloan Kettering on a trial protocol, was included. Peripheral blood mononuclear cells were collected pretreatment and during treatment, at between 1 and 8 total time points per patient. The Qiagen DNeasy Blood extraction kit was used to purify genomic DNA from total PBMCs and from tumor samples. PBMCs were collected pretreatment and during treatment, and were isolated and stored as previously described. Each PCR received spiked-in synthetic TCR analog templates so that absolute template abundance could be estimated from read counts. The immunoSEQ assay was used to amplify TCRbeta CDR3 regions from genomic DNA with bias-controlled V and J gene primers. Sequencing of rearranged TCRbeta segments was performed at approximately 20X coverage. As for the authors' bioinformatics: Sequencing errors were corrected by clustering, and CDR3s were annotated against IMGT so that V, D and J genes could be assigned. Out-of-frame and stop-codon sequences were excluded, and only productive TCRbeta rearrangements were used in downstream analyses. Clonality was calculated as one minus the Shannon entropy normalized by the log of the number of unique productive sequences. Fisher's exact test with Benjamini-Hochberg correction, using a cutoff of adjusted p below 0.01, was how clones that differed between time points or between blood and tumor were identified. As stored in TCRdb, this immuneACCESS dataset retains in-frame rearrangements with V and J assigned. A fraction of the clones does not appear; measured against another copy, unresolved V genes explain less than half of the discrepancy, and the remainder lacks a known reason. For V, J and clone size, that table is used; D and trimming come from the DNA. For this sample there are 17,000 or so clones; about nine tenths appear just once. 5.9% of the sample is taken by the ten largest.

The data belong to a study of PD-L1 blockade in urothelial cancer (dated by TCRdb to 2015 to 2018). For the study in its entirety: Every patient began therapy around 2014 and was given atezolizumab 1,200 mg intravenously every 3 weeks. About 85% of the roughly 29 patients were identified as males with urothelial cancer of bladder origin, and a prior smoking history was reported by 18 of 29 patients. An ECOG performance status of 0 or 1 was recorded for the patients, and 0 to 3 prior chemotherapy regimens had been received by the patients. Blood samples were analyzed at 3 weeks after treatment start (second dose) and at 6 weeks after treatment start. Blood samples gave median yields of about 150,000 T cells and over 80,000 unique TCRs, along with a median clonality of 0.080. An exploratory multi-omic analysis was conducted of the somatic, immune and clinical correlates of response to PD-L1 blockade with atezolizumab in urothelial cancer. Pretreatment tumor samples, along with matched peripheral blood serially collected before and after atezolizumab treatment, were subjected to TCR sequencing. Durable clinical benefit meant progression-free survival longer than 6 months, and TCR features were also tested against progression-free and overall survival. In the same patients, whole exome sequencing and RNA sequencing of pretreatment tumors were performed in addition to TCR sequencing. Durable clinical benefit was achieved by nine patients but not by the remaining 20. Over 28 patients had pretreatment blood TCR-seq, roughly 25 had at least one posttreatment blood collection, and roughly 25 had tumor TCR-seq.

Here V drops 3 bases and J drops 0 bases, and the junction holds 4 bases not matched to any gene. The CDR3 measures 16 amino acids from cysteine to phenylalanine. The entry retains the CDR3 DNA only, 48 bases that are in frame from base 1. Per the germline V gene (reference sequence), LNHDA is the CDR1 and SQIVND is the CDR2. Broader findings and caveats from the paper: Improved progression-free and overall survival was associated with having pretreatment peripheral blood TCR clonality below the median. Small sample size (n ≈ 30) and many exploratory analyses mean the results are intended to be hypothesis-generating. Greater expansion of tumor-associated TCR clones in peripheral blood 3 weeks after the start of treatment was observed in patients with durable benefit (n ≈ 20, p = 0.022).

This receptor chain uses TRBV19 and TRBJ1-3, with 8 bases in between that match TRBD1. This specimen was PBMCs, taken around atezolizumab (anti-PD-L1) treatment. This receptor was obtained from a man aged 45-65 years with urothelial cancer. The base sequence is TGTGCCAGTAGTATCCCCACAGGGGGCTCTGGAAACACCATATATTTT. Its translation is CASSIPTGGSGNTIYF.